This TCR beta chain was sequenced for a study of human T cells and chemical hapten exposure. At the level of the study: Sensitization employed 2% DPC on about 2 cm by about 2 cm of upper inner arm skin.

TCRdb called the RACE reads again in MiXCR, with one record for every CDR3 protein. Of 62,000 or so distinct CDR3 sequences in the sample, about 11% are singletons; the top ten hold roughly 2.3%. The CDR3 has 15 amino acids. Germline V gene lookup returns CDR1 MDHEN and CDR2 SYDVKM. V was cut by 4 bases and J by 2 bases, with 12 bases left in between. Described time point: patch test 3, about 24 weeks after DPC sensitization. Stated treatment: therapeutic diphenylcyclopropenone sensitization with weekly scalp DPC. The study's findings and limits: Controls had significantly fewer large CDR3 similarity clusters than were formed by expanded TCRs. DPC sensitization produced no change in TCRs with frequency above 1 in 1000.

A remark on this clonotype: Its antigen is currently unknown.

The receptor was isolated from a woman in her twenties or thirties with alopecia areata. Some clones in this sample may be carry-over from other donors' samples. The starting material was whole blood, obtained in connection with sensitization to the hapten diphenylcyclopropenone (DPC). The genes are TRBV28 and TRBJ1-5; no reliable D call. For the CDR3, the DNA is TGTGCCAGCAGTTCTTTAGAATGGGGCAATCAGCCCCAGCATTTT. Amino acids: CASSSLEWGNQPQHF. The full variable domain, with the rest looked up from reference TRBV28 and TRBJ1-5, is DVKVTQSSRYLVKRTGEKVFLECVQDMDHENMFWYRQDPGLGLRLIYFSYDVKMKEKGDIPEGYSVSREKKERFSLILESASTNQTSMYLCASSSLEWGNQPQHFGDGTRLSIL.